The T cell receptor (beta chain) under discussion was sequenced for a study of beta chain features in type 1 diabetes. Study-wide background: The samples had approximately 110 million sorted cells examined in all. Notes on the study in general: Shorter TCRB CDR3s, moderately but significantly so, marked every one of the four CD4+ subsets in Type 1 diabetes patients. Patients' naive, central memory and Treg TCRB repertoires seemed closer to one another than those of healthy donors.

The whole isolated RNA underwent reverse transcription, so sequencing captured expressed TCRB transcripts. For naive, central memory and regulatory T cell samples, reads averaged roughly 4 million. Profiled with immunoSEQ multiplex PCR; TCRdb holds only in-frame clones, not every one. The sample has 120,000 or so clones, approximately 15% seen once; the top ten hold 2.6%. V shed 3 bases and J shed 1 base, with 7 bases lying between them. CDR3 length: 13 amino acids. Germline CDR1 SGHDT, CDR2 YYEEEE. This clone was picked up a small number of times. Its antigen remains unidentified. Sorted populations all exceeded 98% purity.

The rearrangement joins TRBV5-6 to TRBJ1-1, with a tentative D call TRBD1 (6 bases). The sample consisted of central memory CD4+ T cells from blood. The clonotype was recovered from a man younger than 35 with type 1 diabetes. CDR3 in DNA: TGTGCCAGCAGCTCCAGGGGGAACACTGAAGCTTTCTTT. Translation: CASSSRGNTEAFF.